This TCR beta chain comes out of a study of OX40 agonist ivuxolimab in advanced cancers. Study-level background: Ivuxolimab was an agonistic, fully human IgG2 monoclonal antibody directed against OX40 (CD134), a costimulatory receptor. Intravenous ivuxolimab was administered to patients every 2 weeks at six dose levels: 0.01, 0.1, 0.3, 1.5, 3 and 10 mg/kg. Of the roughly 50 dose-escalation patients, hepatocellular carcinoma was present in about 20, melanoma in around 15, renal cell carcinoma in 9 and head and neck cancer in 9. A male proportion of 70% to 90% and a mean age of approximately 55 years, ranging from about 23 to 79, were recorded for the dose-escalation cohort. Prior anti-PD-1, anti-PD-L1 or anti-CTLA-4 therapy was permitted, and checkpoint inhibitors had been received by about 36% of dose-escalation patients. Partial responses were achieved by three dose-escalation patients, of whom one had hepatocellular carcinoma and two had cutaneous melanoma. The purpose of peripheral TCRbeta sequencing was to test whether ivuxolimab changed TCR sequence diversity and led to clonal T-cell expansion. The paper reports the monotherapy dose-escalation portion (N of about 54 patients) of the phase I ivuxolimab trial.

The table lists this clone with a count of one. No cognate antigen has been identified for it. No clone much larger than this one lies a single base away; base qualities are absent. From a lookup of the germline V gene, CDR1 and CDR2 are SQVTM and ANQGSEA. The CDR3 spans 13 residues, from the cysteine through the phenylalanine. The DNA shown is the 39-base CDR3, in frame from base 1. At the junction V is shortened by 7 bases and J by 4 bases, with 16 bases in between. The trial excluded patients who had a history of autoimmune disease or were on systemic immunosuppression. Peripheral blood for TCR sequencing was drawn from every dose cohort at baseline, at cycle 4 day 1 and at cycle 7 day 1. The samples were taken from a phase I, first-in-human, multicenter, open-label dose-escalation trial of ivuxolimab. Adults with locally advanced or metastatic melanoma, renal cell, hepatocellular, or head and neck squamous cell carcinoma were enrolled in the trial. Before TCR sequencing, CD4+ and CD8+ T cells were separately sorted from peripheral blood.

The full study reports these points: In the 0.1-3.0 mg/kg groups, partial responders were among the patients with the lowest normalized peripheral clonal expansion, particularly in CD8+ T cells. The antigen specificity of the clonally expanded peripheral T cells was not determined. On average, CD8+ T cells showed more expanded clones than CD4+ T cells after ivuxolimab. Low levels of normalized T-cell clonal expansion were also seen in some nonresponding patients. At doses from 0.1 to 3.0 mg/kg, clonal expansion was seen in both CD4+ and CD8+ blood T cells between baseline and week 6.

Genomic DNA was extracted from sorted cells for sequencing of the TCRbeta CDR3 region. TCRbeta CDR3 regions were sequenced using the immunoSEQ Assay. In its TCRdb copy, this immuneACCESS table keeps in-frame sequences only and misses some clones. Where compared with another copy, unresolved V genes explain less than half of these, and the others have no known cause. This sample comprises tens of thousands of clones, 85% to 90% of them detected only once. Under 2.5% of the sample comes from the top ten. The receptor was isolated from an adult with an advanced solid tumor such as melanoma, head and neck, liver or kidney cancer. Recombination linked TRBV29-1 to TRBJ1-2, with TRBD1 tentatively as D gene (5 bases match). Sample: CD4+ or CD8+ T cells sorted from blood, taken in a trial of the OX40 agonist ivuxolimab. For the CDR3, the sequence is CSGGNGGGYGYTF. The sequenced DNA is TGCAGCGGGGGGAACGGGGGGGGCTATGGCTACACCTTC.